Listed below are T cell receptor beta chains from one sample, sequenced in a study of T cell responses to AZD1222 COVID-19 vaccine. The method was immunoSEQ multiplex PCR; TCRdb's version includes in-frame clones alone and lacks a portion of them. The sample carries around 180,000 clones, approximately 87% recorded once. The input for sequencing was peripheral blood, taken on day 0 of MenACWY control vaccination. The receptors were sampled from an adult in good health. CDR3s include the opening cysteine and the closing phenylalanine or tryptophan. Each record gives: clone size, J gene, D gene, V gene, CDR3 protein, CDR3 DNA. D genes are given only for firm matches. Not all rows give a size; the values are once, few, many and, for expanded clones, a class.

NA,TRBJ2-1,TRBD2,TRBV5-6,CASSKTSGEGEQFF,TGTGCCAGCAGCAAGACTAGCGGGGAGGGTGAGCAGTTCTTC
NA,TRBJ2-7,NA,TRBV11-1,CASSAPDYEQYF,TGTGCCAGCAGCGCACCTGACTACGAGCAGTACTTC
NA,TRBJ2-7,NA,TRBV30,CAWSVPVAGRGEQYF,TGTGCCTGGAGTGTTCCGGTGGCAGGGAGAGGCGAGCAGTACTTC
NA,TRBJ1-1,TRBD1,TRBV6-2/TRBV6-3,CASSWTLTGGGSEAFF,TGTGCCAGCAGTTGGACCTTGACAGGGGGAGGCTCTGAAGCTTTCTTT
once,TRBJ2-3,TRBD1,TRBV5-1,CASLDRGDTQYF,TGCGCCAGCCTGGACAGGGGAGATACGCAGTATTTT
NA,TRBJ1-1,NA,TRBV6-6,CASSYSVSKMNTEAFF,TGTGCCAGCAGTTACTCGGTCAGTAAGATGAACACTGAAGCTTTCTTT
NA,TRBJ1-5,NA,TRBV30,CAWTVGGRSNQPQHF,TGTGCCTGGACCGTGGGGGGACGGAGCAATCAGCCCCAGCATTTT
NA,TRBJ2-7,TRBD1,TRBV13,CASSLRGTGGEQYF,TGTGCCAGCAGCCTCAGAGGGACAGGAGGGGAGCAGTACTTC
NA,TRBJ2-7,NA,TRBV2,CASLMGSYEQYF,TGTGCCAGCCTCATGGGCTCCTACGAGCAGTACTTC
NA,TRBJ2-4,NA,TRBV19,CASSIRRAGLAKNIQYF,TGTGCCAGTAGTATCCGGCGGGCGGGACTAGCCAAAAACATTCAGTACTTC
few,TRBJ2-7,TRBD2,TRBV12-3/TRBV12-4,CASGASGRYEQYF,TGTGCCAGCGGGGCTAGCGGGAGGTACGAGCAGTACTTC
NA,TRBJ2-1,TRBD1,TRBV7-2,CASSLGMGQVSYNEQFF,TGTGCCAGCAGCTTAGGGATGGGACAGGTCTCCTACAATGAGCAGTTCTTC
NA,TRBJ1-5,TRBD1,TRBV19,CASSNSGQGIGNQPQHF,TGTGCCAGTAGTAACTCGGGACAGGGAATCGGCAATCAGCCCCAGCATTTT
once,TRBJ2-6,NA,TRBV7-2,CASSSSGGTGANVLTF,TGTGCCAGCAGCTCCTCGGGCGGTACTGGGGCCAACGTCCTGACTTTC
NA,TRBJ2-7,NA,TRBV2,CASRVSGGPYEQYF,TGTGCCAGCAGGGTTTCCGGGGGCCCCTACGAGCAGTACTTC
NA,TRBJ2-5,NA,TRBV6-5,CASSYSSPVLETQYF,TGTGCCAGCAGTTACTCGAGTCCAGTCCTAGAGACCCAGTACTTC
NA,TRBJ1-2,TRBD1,TRBV28,CASSLSGGAEYGYTF,TGTGCCAGCAGTTTGTCAGGGGGCGCAGAATATGGCTACACCTTC
NA,TRBJ1-3,NA,TRBV28,CACSTLSSGNTIYF,TGTGCCTGTTCGACCCTGAGCTCTGGAAACACCATATATTTT
NA,TRBJ2-7,TRBD2,TRBV4-1,CASSQGLAVSYEQYF,TGCGCCAGCAGCCAAGGACTAGCGGTTTCCTACGAGCAGTACTTC
NA,TRBJ2-7,TRBD1,TRBV9,CASSEGTGSPYEQYF,TGTGCCAGCAGCGAGGGGACAGGTTCACCCTACGAGCAGTACTTC
NA,TRBJ1-1,NA,TRBV14,CASSQEVGGTEAFF,TGTGCCAGCAGCCAAGAGGTAGGGGGGACTGAAGCTTTCTTT
NA,TRBJ1-5,NA,TRBV5-6,CASSYGGADQPQHF,TGTGCCAGCAGCTACGGGGGGGCGGATCAGCCCCAGCATTTT
NA,TRBJ2-7,NA,TRBV19,CASSKGTVSYEQYF,TGTGCCAGTAGTAAAGGGACGGTGTCCTACGAGCAGTACTTC
NA,TRBJ2-7,TRBD2,TRBV7-2,CASSLFSSGTSYEQYF,TGTGCCAGCAGCTTATTTTCTAGCGGAACATCCTACGAGCAGTACTTC
NA,TRBJ1-5,TRBD1,TRBV28,CASSTQGGGSNQPQHF,TGTGCCAGCAGTACTCAGGGGGGCGGGAGCAATCAGCCCCAGCATTTT
NA,TRBJ1-3,NA,TRBV29-1,CSVEWASASSGNTIYF,TGCAGCGTTGAATGGGCTTCCGCGAGCTCTGGAAACACCATATATTTT
NA,TRBJ2-1,TRBD1,TRBV9,CASSHGQGAAEQFF,TGTGCCAGCAGCCACGGACAGGGGGCCGCCGAGCAGTTCTTC
few,TRBJ1-5,NA,TRBV5-1,CASSPDGLSNQPQHF,TGCGCCAGCAGCCCGGACGGATTAAGCAATCAGCCCCAGCATTTT
NA,TRBJ2-7,TRBD1,TRBV4-2,CASSRPGTDYEQYF,TGTGCCAGCAGCCGTCCCGGGACAGACTACGAGCAGTACTTC
NA,TRBJ2-5,TRBD1,TRBV28,CASSLDRVRETQYF,TGTGCCAGCAGTTTGGACAGGGTGAGGGAGACCCAGTACTTC
NA,TRBJ2-2,NA,TRBV29-1,CSVEDERENTGELFF,TGCAGCGTTGAAGATGAACGGGAAAACACCGGGGAGCTGTTTTTT
NA,TRBJ2-2,TRBD2,TRBV28,CASGGGNTGELFF,TGTGCCAGCGGGGGGGGAAACACCGGGGAGCTGTTTTTT
NA,TRBJ1-6,NA,TRBV7-2,CATSDPNSPLHF,TGTGCCACCAGCGACCCTAATTCACCCCTCCACTTT
NA,TRBJ2-1,NA,TRBV9,CASSGTIRNGLYDEQFF,TGTGCCAGCAGCGGGACGATAAGGAATGGTTTATACGATGAGCAGTTCTTC
NA,TRBJ1-1,NA,TRBV7-9,CASSLVSGDTEAFF,TGTGCCAGCAGCTTAGTTTCAGGGGACACTGAAGCTTTCTTT
NA,TRBJ2-7,TRBD1,TRBV11-1,CASSFGDSLYEQYF,TGTGCCAGCAGCTTTGGGGACAGTCTTTACGAGCAGTACTTC
NA,TRBJ2-1,NA,TRBV19,CASSPLHGEQFF,TGTGCCAGTAGTCCACTTCACGGTGAGCAGTTCTTC
NA,TRBJ2-3,NA,TRBV5-1,CASSWGSTDTQYF,TGCGCCAGCAGCTGGGGAAGCACAGATACGCAGTATTTT
NA,TRBJ1-5,NA,TRBV6-5,CASSPWARGNQPQHF,TGTGCCAGCAGTCCTTGGGCGAGGGGCAATCAGCCCCAGCATTTT
NA,TRBJ1-1,NA,TRBV30,CAWSVSANTEAFF,TGTGCCTGGAGTGTTTCGGCGAACACTGAAGCTTTCTTT
NA,TRBJ1-2,NA,TRBV28,CASSLGAAGSYGYTF,TGTGCCAGCAGTTTAGGGGCAGCGGGAAGCTATGGCTACACCTTC
few,TRBJ2-7,TRBD1,TRBV28,CASSLTGGGLEQYF,TGTGCCAGCAGCCTTACAGGGGGAGGTTTGGAGCAGTACTTC
NA,TRBJ2-6,NA,TRBV24-1,CATSDNGVHNSGANVLTF,TGTGCCACCAGTGATAACGGGGTACACAACTCTGGGGCCAACGTCCTGACTTTC
once,TRBJ2-3,NA,TRBV19,CASSFKSGSSTDTQYF,TGTGCCAGTAGTTTCAAAAGCGGGTCTAGCACAGATACGCAGTATTTT
NA,TRBJ2-7,TRBD2,TRBV3-1/TRBV3-2,CASSPTGLAGDEQYF,TGTGCCAGCAGCCCAACGGGACTAGCGGGTGACGAGCAGTACTTC
NA,TRBJ1-6,TRBD1,TRBV6-6,CASSYTGQGGSPLHF,TGTGCCAGCAGTTACACCGGACAGGGTGGTTCACCCCTCCACTTT
NA,TRBJ1-3,NA,TRBV11-3,CASSQTSGNTIYF,TGTGCCAGCAGTCAGACATCTGGAAACACCATATATTTT
NA,TRBJ2-3,NA,TRBV28,CASKLGSTGDTQYF,TGTGCCAGCAAACTGGGGTCTACGGGGGATACGCAGTATTTT